The 26 T cell receptor beta chains below all came from one sample that was sequenced in a study of Graves' ophthalmopathy and Graves' hyperthyroidism. Beta-chain TCR CDR3 regions were amplified from RNA transcripts. A first-round RT-PCR used HTBI primers, followed by a second-round multiplex PCR. In TCRdb, the multiplex PCR reads were re-called with MiXCR into one record per CDR3 protein. This table has 200,000 to 250,000 distinct CDR3 sequences, around 42% appearing once. What was sequenced was peripheral blood. These receptors all come from an adult man with Graves' ophthalmopathy.

The rearrangement joins TRBV12-5 to TRBJ1-2; weak D call: TRBD1 (5 bases). Germline CDR1 and CDR2: LGHNT and FRNRAP. The CDR3 covers 15 residues. The CDR3 bases are TGTGCCAGCAGGCCGGGGGGACCCACTAACTATGGCTACACCTTC. It encodes CASRPGGPTNYGYTF.

V usage is TRBV7-6 and J usage is TRBJ2-2; D ambiguous. The V end was cut by 0 bases, the J end by 7 bases, with 3 bases between. The CDR3 extends over 12 amino acids. Germline V gene sequence: CDR1 SGHVS, CDR2 FNYEAQ. Here the CDR3 reads CASSLALGELFF. CDR3 nucleotide sequence: TGTGCCAGCAGCTTAGCGCTCGGGGAGCTGTTTTTT.

This clonotype has just a few counts. The V and J genes are TRBV7-4 and TRBJ2-5; 7 bases line up with TRBD2. The length of the CDR3 is 15 residues. The germline gives CDR1 SGHVT, CDR2 SQSDAQ. The V and J ends lost 6 bases and 4 bases, in that order; junction bases with no gene match: 11. In DNA form, the CDR3 reads TGTGCCAGCAGTCCGGCCGATGGGGGGGGAGAGACCCAGTACTTC. As protein: CASSPADGGGETQYF.

This clonotype was detected only a few times. The chain joins TRBV12-3 or TRBV12-4 to TRBJ2-2, with a possible D match to TRBD2 (6 bases). This CDR3 contains 13 residues. Trimming took off 10 bases at V and 4 bases at J, with 13 bases between the two ends. The CDR3, as DNA: TGTGCCATCGCCCGGGACTTCACCGGGGAGCTGTTTTTT. It encodes CAIARDFTGELFF.

This chain joins TRBV10-3 and TRBJ1-2; D may be TRBD1 (6 bases). Germline CDR1 is ENHRY and CDR2 is SYGVKD. This CDR3 has 14 amino acids. V gave up 10 bases and J gave up 3 bases, with 18 bases separating them. CDR3 DNA: TGTGCCAGCATCCCCAGGGGAGGGTACTATGGCTACACCTTC. The encoded protein is CASIPRGGYYGYTF.

This clonotype came up many times. The rearrangement uses TRBV7-9 and TRBJ2-7; TRBD1 matches 8 bases. V trimming: 2 bases; J trimming: 3 bases; junction bases outside the gene matches: 0. CDR1 and CDR2 (germline): SEHNR, FQNEAQ (reference sequence). CDR3 length equals 13 residues. CDR3 sequence reads: CASSLTGGYEQYF. The CDR3 DNA follows: TGTGCCAGCAGCTTAACAGGGGGCTACGAGCAGTACTTC.

This clonotype was seen only a few times. The rearrangement links TRBV6-1 to TRBJ2-7; 7 bases agree with TRBD1. CDR1 and CDR2 from the germline V gene are MNHNS and SASEGT. V was clipped by 5 bases and J by 3 bases; unmatched bases: 7. The CDR3 loop spans 14 amino acids. The CDR3: CASSRQGMGYEQYF. Written as DNA, the CDR3 is TGTGCCAGCAGTAGACAGGGAATGGGCTACGAGCAGTACTTC.

The gene calls are TRBV29-1 and TRBJ2-5, with 8 positions matching TRBD2. CDR3 length: 16 amino acids. Germline lookup yields CDR1 SQVTM and CDR2 ANQGSEA. With V trimmed by 1 base and J by 1 base, 8 bases remained unmatched. CDR3 protein: CSVEGMERGTQETQYF. Written as DNA, the CDR3 is TGCAGCGTTGAAGGAATGGAGCGGGGGACCCAAGAGACCCAGTACTTC.

Note on this clonotype: A read error may be the cause here, since a much bigger clone is one base away. V usage is TRBV7-9 and J usage is TRBJ2-7, with TRBD1 matching over 7 bases. This CDR3 comprises 13 residues. Germline loops: CDR1 SEHNR, CDR2 FQNEAQ (reference sequence). The ends lost 4 bases at V and 3 bases at J; junction bases unmatched: 3. The CDR3 nucleotides are TGTGCCAGCAGCTCCGGGACAGTCTACGAGCAGTACTTC. This gives the protein CASSSGTVYEQYF.

The chain is built from TRBV20-1 and TRBJ2-5; D is undetermined. The CDR3 totals 12 residues. Germline assignment: CDR1 DFQATT and CDR2 SNEGSKA (reference sequence). Trimming stripped 4 bases from V and 2 bases from J, with 8 bases between. CDR3 loop: CSANSGQETQYF. The CDR3 DNA sequence: TGCAGTGCTAACTCCGGGCAAGAGACCCAGTACTTC.

In the case of this clonotype: One base away lies a much larger clone, so this may be a sequencing read error. The CDR3 loop reads CSAILDGSYEQYF. CDR3 nucleotides: TGCAGTGCCATCCTTGACGGTTCCTACGAGCAGTACTTC. The rearrangement links TRBV20-1 to TRBJ2-7, with D hard to call. Germline assignment: CDR1 DFQATT and CDR2 SNEGSKA (reference sequence). Trimming removed 6 bases at V and 1 base at J, with 13 bases between. This CDR3 comprises 13 residues.

V is TRBV29-1 and J is TRBJ2-2; maybe TRBD1 (6 bases). The V end lost 3 bases, the J end lost 7 bases, and 9 bases lay between the germline ends. Looked up from germline, CDR1 is SQVTM and CDR2 is ANQGSEA. The CDR3 totals 12 residues. The CDR3: CSVDEGGGELFF. The CDR3 DNA sequence: TGCAGCGTTGACGAAGGGGGCGGGGAGCTGTTTTTT.

The genes are TRBV7-8 and TRBJ2-5; the D gene could be TRBD1 or TRBD2 (6 bases each). V lost 5 bases, J lost 2 bases, and 21 bases lay in between. Germline CDR1 reads SGHVS; CDR2 reads FQNEAQ. This CDR3 is built from 17 residues. CDR3 in DNA: TGTGCCAGCAGCCTAGGGCTTTATGGGGGGACACAAGAGACCCAGTACTTC. This codes for CASSLGLYGGTQETQYF. The full variable domain, rest sourced from reference TRBV7-8 and TRBJ2-5, is GAGVSQSPRYKVAKRGQDVALRCDPISGHVSLFWYQQALGQGPEFLTYFQNEAQLDKSGLPSDRFFAERPEGSVSTLKIQRTQQEDSAVYLCASSLGLYGGTQETQYFGPGTRLLVL.

Many counts were recorded for this clonotype. V and J are TRBV2 and TRBJ1-2, with D perhaps TRBD1 (6 bases). The CDR3 totals 15 residues. CDR1 and CDR2 (germline): SNHLY, FYNNEI. V gave up 5 bases and J gave up 8 bases, with 21 bases separating them. The CDR3 loop reads CASSPASGTRRGYTF. CDR3 DNA: TGTGCCAGCAGTCCAGCCTCCGGGACAAGGAGGGGCTACACCTTC.

The rearrangement uses TRBV12-3 or TRBV12-4 and TRBJ1-1; D not resolved. The CDR3 consists of 12 residues. Trimming pared 6 bases from V and 0 bases from J, leaving 5 bases between. CDR3 bases: TGTGCCAGCAGCAAGCTGAACACTGAAGCTTTCTTT. It specifies CASSKLNTEAFF.

The rearrangement uses TRBV2 and TRBJ1-1; the match to TRBD1 covers 10 bases. V gave up 5 bases and J gave up 0 bases; unmatched junction bases: 6. CDR1 and CDR2 (germline): SNHLY, FYNNEI. The CDR3 runs to 16 residues. The CDR3 region has the DNA TGTGCCAGCAGTTTAGGGACAGGGGCGCTGAACACTGAAGCTTTCTTT. Translated, it gives CASSLGTGALNTEAFF. The full variable domain, in which reference TRBV2 and TRBJ1-1 provide the parts outside the CDR3, is EPEVTQTPSHQVTQMGQEVILRCVPISNHLYFYWYRQILGQKVEFLVSFYNNEISEKSEIFDDQFSVERPDGSNFTLKIRSTKLEDSAMYFCASSLGTGALNTEAFFGQGTRLTVV.

The rearrangement joins TRBV20-1 to TRBJ1-2; D might be TRBD1 (6 bases). Between the trimmed V and J ends, which lost 2 bases and 0 bases, there was a span of 7 bases. This CDR3 contains 13 residues. Germline loops: CDR1 DFQATT, CDR2 SNEGSKA (reference sequence). The CDR3 loop is CSARQGTNYGYTF. CDR3 coding DNA: TGCAGTGCTAGACAGGGGACTAACTATGGCTACACCTTC.

The chain employs TRBV12-3 or TRBV12-4 and TRBJ1-5; TRBD1 is a possible D gene (6 bases). The V gene lost 6 bases and the J gene lost 2 bases, with 17 bases spanning the gap. This CDR3 has 16 residues. CDR3 region: CASREGGGRGNQPQHF. The CDR3 region has the DNA TGTGCCAGCAGGGAGGGGGGGGGGCGCGGCAATCAGCCCCAGCATTTT.

This clonotype was detected only a few times. This chain joins TRBV24-1 and TRBJ1-5; D unresolved. Trimming took 0 bases from V and 5 from J, leaving 7 bases between them. CDR3 size: 14 residues. Per the germline V gene, CDR1 is KGHDR and CDR2 is SFDVKD. CDR3 protein: CATSDLQVDQPQHF. Here the CDR3 DNA reads TGTGCCACCAGTGATTTGCAAGTTGATCAGCCCCAGCATTTT.

The chain is built from TRBV29-1 and TRBJ2-5; weak D call: TRBD1 (6 bases). From germline, CDR1 is SQVTM and CDR2 ANQGSEA. The CDR3 runs 14 residues. The ends were cut back, 6 bases at V and 5 bases at J, with 19 bases in the middle. The CDR3 bases are TGCAGCGTCGAACCCTCCAGGGGTTCCGAGACCCAGTACTTC. This gives the protein CSVEPSRGSETQYF.

The rearrangement joins TRBV29-1 to TRBJ1-4, with a possible D match to TRBD1 (6 bases). Germline values: CDR1 SQVTM, CDR2 ANQGSEA. The CDR3 is 14 residues long. Trimming took 7 bases from V and 0 from J, leaving 12 bases between them. Written as DNA, the CDR3 is TGCAGCGCCGTGGACAGCTCAACTAATGAAAAACTGTTTTTT. This gives the protein CSAVDSSTNEKLFF.

With respect to this clonotype: The junction differs from germline at one of its ends, possibly a read error. This chain joins TRBV5-8 and TRBJ2-7, with TRBD1 matching over 8 bases. The CDR3 extends over 15 amino acids. Per germline, CDR1 SGHTS and CDR2 YDEGEE. In DNA, the CDR3 is TGCGCCAGCAGCTTGTCGGGACAGGACCCTTACGAGCAGTACTTC. Translating gives CASSLSGQDPYEQYF.

CDR3 nucleotides: TGTGCCAGCAGGCCCAATAGCGGGAGGGCCTCCGAGCAGTACTTC. Residues: CASRPNSGRASEQYF. V and J are TRBV12-3 or TRBV12-4 and TRBJ2-7, with 11 bases aligning to TRBD2. CDR3 length equals 15 residues. The ends lost 6 bases at V and 6 bases at J; junction bases unmatched: 10.

This clonotype came up a few times. V usage is TRBV10-2 and J usage is TRBJ2-6; 7 bases line up with TRBD1. Unmatched junction bases numbered 6, after V lost 4 bases and J lost 0 bases. The CDR3 consists of 17 residues. CDR1 and CDR2 (germline): WSHSY, SAAADI. The CDR3 nucleotides are TGCGCCAGCAGTGGGACAGGAGAACACTCTGGGGCCAACGTCCTGACTTTC. This codes for CASSGTGEHSGANVLTF.

This chain links TRBV18 with TRBJ2-5, with D possibly being TRBD2 (5 bases). This CDR3 is 15 amino acids long. Trimming left V 4 bases short and J 1 base short, with 13 bases between. Looked up from germline, CDR1 is KGHSH and CDR2 is LQKENI. CDR3: CASSQTGTPQETQYF. CDR3 nucleotide sequence: TGTGCCAGCTCACAGACGGGAACTCCCCAAGAGACCCAGTACTTC.

This clonotype was observed a few times. The chain is built from TRBV7-9 and TRBJ2-5, with TRBD2 matching 11 bases. Germline CDR1 reads SEHNR; CDR2 reads FQNEAQ (reference sequence). The V gene end was trimmed by 5 bases and the J gene end by 5 bases; junction bases not matched to a gene: 7. The CDR3 extends over 15 amino acids. The CDR3 region is CASSGVAGGPETQYF. DNA for the CDR3: TGTGCCAGCAGCGGAGTAGCGGGGGGGCCGGAGACCCAGTACTTC. The full variable domain, with the rest looked up from reference TRBV7-9 and TRBJ2-5, is DTGVSQNPRHKITKRGQNVTFRCDPISEHNRLYWYRQTLGQGPEFLTYFQNEAQLEKSRLLSDRFSAERPKGSFSTLEIQRTEQGDSAMYLCASSGVAGGPETQYFGPGTRLLVL.